The present TCR beta chain was sequenced within a study of neurological immune-mediated disorders. Study-level results: The greatest TCR clonal expansion appeared in HTLV-1-associated myelopathy and the smallest, falling below healthy controls, in multiple sclerosis.

This CDR3 spans 15 amino acids. Germline CDR1 is SNHLY and CDR2 is FYNNEI. V dropped 5 bases and J dropped 9; count of bases not matched to a gene: 10. The authors produced cDNA by 5'RACE using 10-nucleotide random UMIs. Whenever a sequencing run was performed, it yielded over 200 million TCR-beta sequences from 15-18 subjects. MiXCR, run by TCRdb on the 5' RACE reads, gives a single entry per CDR3 protein. The sample consists of 100,000 or so distinct CDR3 sequences, less than 15% of them appearing once. The sample holds many counts of this clonotype. Its antigen is still unknown. The time point here: longitudinal time-point 2. 2 million PBMCs stored at -80 C were the source of the unsorted libraries.

This clonotype was sampled from a female donor with HTLV-1-associated myelopathy (HAM/TSP). The chain is built from TRBV2 and TRBJ2-7, with 13 bases identical to TRBD2. The sequencing sample was made of PBMCs. DNA of the CDR3: TGTGCCAGCAGTTACGCGGGACTAGCGGGGCGCCCGCAGTACTTC. The encoded protein is CASSYAGLAGRPQYF. The whole variable domain, remainder taken from reference TRBV2 and TRBJ2-7, is EPEVTQTPSHQVTQMGQEVILRCVPISNHLYFYWYRQILGQKVEFLVSFYNNEISEKSEIFDDQFSVERPDGSNFTLKIRSTKLEDSAMYFCASSYAGLAGRPQYFGPGTRLTVT.